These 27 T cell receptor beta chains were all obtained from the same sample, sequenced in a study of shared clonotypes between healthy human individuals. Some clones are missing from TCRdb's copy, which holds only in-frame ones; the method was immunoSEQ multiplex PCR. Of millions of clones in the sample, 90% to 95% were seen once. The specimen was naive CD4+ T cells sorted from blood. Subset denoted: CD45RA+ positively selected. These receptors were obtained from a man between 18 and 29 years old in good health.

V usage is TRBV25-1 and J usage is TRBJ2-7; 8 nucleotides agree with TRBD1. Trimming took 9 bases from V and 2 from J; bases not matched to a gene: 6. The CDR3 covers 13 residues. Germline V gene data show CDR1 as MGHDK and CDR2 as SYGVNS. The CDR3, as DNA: TGTGCCAGTTTGGGGACAGGACCCTACGAGCAGTACTTC. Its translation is CASLGTGPYEQYF.

DNA for the CDR3: TGTGCCAGCAGCGCACGTGAGGGCAGCAACGAGCAGTACTTC. Protein sequence: CASSAREGSNEQYF. This sequence joins TRBV9 and TRBJ2-7, with TRBD2 as a possible D gene (5 bases). Germline values: CDR1 SGDLS, CDR2 YYNGEE. The CDR3 is 14 amino acids. The ends were cut back, 3 bases at V and 5 bases at J, with 15 bases in the middle.

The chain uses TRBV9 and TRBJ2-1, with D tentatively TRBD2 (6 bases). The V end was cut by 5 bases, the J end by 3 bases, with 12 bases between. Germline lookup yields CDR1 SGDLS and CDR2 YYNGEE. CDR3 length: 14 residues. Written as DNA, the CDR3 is TGTGCCAGCAGTACTCGGGACTTCTACAATGAGCAGTTCTTC. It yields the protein CASSTRDFYNEQFF.

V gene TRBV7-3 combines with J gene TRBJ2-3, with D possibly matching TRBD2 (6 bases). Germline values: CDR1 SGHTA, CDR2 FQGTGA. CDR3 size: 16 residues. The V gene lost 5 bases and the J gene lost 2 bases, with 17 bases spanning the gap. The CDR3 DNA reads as TGTGCCAGCAGCCCCCGTGCGGGACCGACCACAGATACGCAGTATTTT. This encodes CASSPRAGPTTDTQYF.

CDR3 region: CASSADLGNTEAFF. The CDR3, as DNA: TGTGCCAGCAGCGCCGACCTTGGGAACACTGAAGCTTTCTTT. The genes are TRBV9 and TRBJ1-1; D is undetermined. Germline values: CDR1 SGDLS, CDR2 YYNGEE. V lost 3 bases to trimming and J lost 1 base, with 10 bases between them. CDR3 length: 14 residues.

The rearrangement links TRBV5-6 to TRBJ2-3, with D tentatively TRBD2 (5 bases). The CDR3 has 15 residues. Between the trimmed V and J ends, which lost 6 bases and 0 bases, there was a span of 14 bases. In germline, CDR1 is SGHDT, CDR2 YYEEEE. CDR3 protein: CASMRVTVSTDTQYF. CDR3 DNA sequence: TGTGCCAGCATGAGGGTCACGGTGAGCACAGATACGCAGTATTTT.

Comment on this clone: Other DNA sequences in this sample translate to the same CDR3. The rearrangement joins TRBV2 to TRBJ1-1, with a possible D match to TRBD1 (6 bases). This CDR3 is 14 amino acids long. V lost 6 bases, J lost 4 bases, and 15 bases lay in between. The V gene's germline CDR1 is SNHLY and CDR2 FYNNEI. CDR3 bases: TGTGCCAGCAGCCTACAGGGTCCGGGCACTGAAGCTTTCTTT. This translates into CASSLQGPGTEAFF.

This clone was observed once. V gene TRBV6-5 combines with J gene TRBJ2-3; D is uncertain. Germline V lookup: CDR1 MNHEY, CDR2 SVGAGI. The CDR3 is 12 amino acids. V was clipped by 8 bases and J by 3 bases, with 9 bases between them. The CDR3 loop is CASVSVTDTQYF. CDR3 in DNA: TGTGCCAGCGTATCTGTTACAGATACGCAGTATTTT.

CDR3 nucleotides: TGTGCCAGCAGCGCAGCCGGGACAGCTAATAATTCACCCCTCCACTTT. Translated: CASSAAGTANNSPLHF. This chain links TRBV9 with TRBJ1-6; 7 bases are shared with TRBD1. Trimming took 3 bases from V and 5 from J; bases not matched to a gene: 8. Germline V CDR1 and CDR2: SGDLS, YYNGEE. The CDR3 sequence is 16 residues long.

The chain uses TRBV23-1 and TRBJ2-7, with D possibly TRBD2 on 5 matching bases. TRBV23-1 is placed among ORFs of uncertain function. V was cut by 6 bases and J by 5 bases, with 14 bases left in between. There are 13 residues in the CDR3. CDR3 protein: CASSPGSFDEQYF. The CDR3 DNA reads TGCGCCAGCAGCCCTGGGAGTTTCGACGAGCAGTACTTC.

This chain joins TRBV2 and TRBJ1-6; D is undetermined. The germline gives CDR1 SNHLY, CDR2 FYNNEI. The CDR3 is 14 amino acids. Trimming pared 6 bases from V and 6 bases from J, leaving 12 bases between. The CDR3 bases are TGTGCCAGCAGGGAACAAGGAGGTAATTCACCCCTCCACTTT. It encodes CASREQGGNSPLHF.

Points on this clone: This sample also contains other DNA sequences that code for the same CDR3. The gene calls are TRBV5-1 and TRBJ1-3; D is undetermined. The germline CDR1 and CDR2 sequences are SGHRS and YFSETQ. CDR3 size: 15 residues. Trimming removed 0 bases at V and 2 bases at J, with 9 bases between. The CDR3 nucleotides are TGCGCCAGCAGCTTGGAGGCGGGTGCTGGAAACACCATATATTTT. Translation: CASSLEAGAGNTIYF.

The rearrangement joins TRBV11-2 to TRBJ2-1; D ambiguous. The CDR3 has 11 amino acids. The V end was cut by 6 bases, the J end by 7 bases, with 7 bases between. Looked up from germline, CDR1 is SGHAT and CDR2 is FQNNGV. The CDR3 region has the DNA TGTGCCAGCAGGAAGCGTAATGAGCAGTTCTTC. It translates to CASRKRNEQFF.

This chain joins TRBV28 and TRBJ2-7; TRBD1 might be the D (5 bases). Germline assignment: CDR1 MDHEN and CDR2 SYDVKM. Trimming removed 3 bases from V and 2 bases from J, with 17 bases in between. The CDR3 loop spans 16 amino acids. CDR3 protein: CASSFLRVTPTYEQYF. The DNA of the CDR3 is TGTGCCAGCAGTTTTCTCAGGGTGACCCCAACCTACGAGCAGTACTTC.

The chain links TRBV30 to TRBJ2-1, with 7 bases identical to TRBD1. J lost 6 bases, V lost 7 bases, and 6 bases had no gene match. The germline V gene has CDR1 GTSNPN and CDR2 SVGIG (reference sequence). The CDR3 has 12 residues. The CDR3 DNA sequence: TGTGCCTACGTGACAGGGCTCAATGAGCAGTTCTTC. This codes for CAYVTGLNEQFF.

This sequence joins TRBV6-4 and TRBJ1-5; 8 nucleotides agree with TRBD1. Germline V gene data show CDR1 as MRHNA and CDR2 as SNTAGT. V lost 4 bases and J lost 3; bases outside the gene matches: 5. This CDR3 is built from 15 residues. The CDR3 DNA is TGTGCCAGCAGTGTCGAGACAGGGGCCAATCAGCCCCAGCATTTT. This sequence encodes CASSVETGANQPQHF.

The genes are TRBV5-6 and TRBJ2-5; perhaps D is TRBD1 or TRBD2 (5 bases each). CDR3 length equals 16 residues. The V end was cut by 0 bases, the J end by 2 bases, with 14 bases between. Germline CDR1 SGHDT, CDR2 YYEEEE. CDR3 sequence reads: CASSLGWQGRQETQYF. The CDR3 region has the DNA TGTGCCAGCAGCTTGGGATGGCAGGGACGGCAAGAGACCCAGTACTTC. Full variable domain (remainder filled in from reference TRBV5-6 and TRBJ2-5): DAGVTQSPTHLIKTRGQQVTLRCSPKSGHDTVSWYQQALGQGPQFIFQYYEEEERQRGNFPDRFSGHQFPNYSSELNVNALLLGDSALYLCASSLGWQGRQETQYFGPGTRLLVL.

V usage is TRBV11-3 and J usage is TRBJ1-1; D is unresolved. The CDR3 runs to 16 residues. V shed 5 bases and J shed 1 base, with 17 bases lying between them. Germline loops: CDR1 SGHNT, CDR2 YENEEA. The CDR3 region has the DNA TGTGCCAGCAGCCGATTAAAAACATCGGAGAACACTGAAGCTTTCTTT. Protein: CASSRLKTSENTEAFF.

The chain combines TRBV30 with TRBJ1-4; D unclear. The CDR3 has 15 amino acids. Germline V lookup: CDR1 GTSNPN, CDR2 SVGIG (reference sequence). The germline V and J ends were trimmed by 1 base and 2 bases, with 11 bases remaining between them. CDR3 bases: TGTGCCTGGAGTGCCATTGCGGCGACTAATGAAAAACTGTTTTTT. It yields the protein CAWSAIAATNEKLFF.

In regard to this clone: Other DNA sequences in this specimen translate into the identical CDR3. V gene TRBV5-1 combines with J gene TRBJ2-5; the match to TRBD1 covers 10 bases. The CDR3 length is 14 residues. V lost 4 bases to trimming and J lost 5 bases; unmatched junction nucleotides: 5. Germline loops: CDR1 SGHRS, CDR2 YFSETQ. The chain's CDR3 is CASSPGTGAETQYF. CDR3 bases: TGCGCCAGCAGCCCGGGGACAGGGGCGGAGACCCAGTACTTC.

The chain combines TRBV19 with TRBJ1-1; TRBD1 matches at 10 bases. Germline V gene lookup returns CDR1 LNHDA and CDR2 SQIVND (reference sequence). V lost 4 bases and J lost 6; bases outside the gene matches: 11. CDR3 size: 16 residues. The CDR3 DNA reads TGTGCCAGTAGTACGTCGCCGGGACAGGGGCACGCTGAAGCTTTCTTT. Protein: CASSTSPGQGHAEAFF.

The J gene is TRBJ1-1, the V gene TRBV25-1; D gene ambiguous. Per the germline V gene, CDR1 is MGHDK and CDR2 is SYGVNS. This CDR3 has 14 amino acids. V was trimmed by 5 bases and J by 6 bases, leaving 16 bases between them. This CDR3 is CASSSHRPVAEAFF. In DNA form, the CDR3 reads TGTGCCAGCAGTTCCCATAGACCCGTCGCTGAAGCTTTCTTT.

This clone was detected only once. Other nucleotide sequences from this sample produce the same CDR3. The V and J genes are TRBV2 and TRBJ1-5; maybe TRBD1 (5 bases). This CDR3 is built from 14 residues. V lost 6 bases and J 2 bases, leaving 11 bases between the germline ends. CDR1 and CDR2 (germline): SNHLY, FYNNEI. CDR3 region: CASSLGGGNQPQHF. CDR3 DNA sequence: TGTGCCAGCAGCCTCGGGGGGGGCAATCAGCCCCAGCATTTT.

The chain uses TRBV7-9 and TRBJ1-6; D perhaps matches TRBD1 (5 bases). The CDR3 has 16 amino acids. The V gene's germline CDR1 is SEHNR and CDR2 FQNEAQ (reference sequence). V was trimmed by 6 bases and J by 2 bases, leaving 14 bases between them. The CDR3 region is CASSIWRGAYNSPLHF. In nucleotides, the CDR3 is TGTGCCAGCAGTATTTGGCGGGGGGCCTATAATTCACCCCTCCACTTT.

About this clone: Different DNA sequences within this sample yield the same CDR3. The CDR3, as DNA: TGTGCCAGCAGCCTAGACAGGTTGAATGAAAAACTGTTTTTT. This translates into CASSLDRLNEKLFF. The genes are TRBV7-9 and TRBJ1-4; maybe TRBD1 (6 bases). Germline CDR1 SEHNR, CDR2 FQNEAQ (reference sequence). The V and J ends lost 5 bases and 5 bases respectively, with 12 bases between them. The CDR3 is 14 residues long.

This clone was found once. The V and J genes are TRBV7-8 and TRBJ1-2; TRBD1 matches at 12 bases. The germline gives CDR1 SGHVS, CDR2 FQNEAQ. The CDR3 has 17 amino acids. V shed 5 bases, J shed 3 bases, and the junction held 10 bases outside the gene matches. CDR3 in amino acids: CASSLRGGQGAHYGYTF. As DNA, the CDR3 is TGTGCCAGCAGCCTCCGAGGGGGACAGGGGGCACACTATGGCTACACCTTC.

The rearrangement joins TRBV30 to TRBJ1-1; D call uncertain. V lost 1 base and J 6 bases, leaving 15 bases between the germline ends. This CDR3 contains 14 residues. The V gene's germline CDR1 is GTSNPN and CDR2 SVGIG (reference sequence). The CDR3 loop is CAWSGSLNGPEAFF. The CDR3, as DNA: TGTGCCTGGAGTGGAAGTCTCAACGGCCCTGAAGCTTTCTTT. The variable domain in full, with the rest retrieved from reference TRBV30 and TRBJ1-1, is SQTIHQWPATLVQPVGSPLSLECTVEGTSNPNLYWYRQAAGRGLQLLFYSVGIGQISSEVPQNLSASRPQDRQFILSSKKLLLSDSGFYLCAWSGSLNGPEAFFGQGTRLTVV.